Presented here are 26 T cell receptor beta chains from one specimen sequenced in a study of blood T cell repertoires in COVID-19. Assay: immunoSEQ multiplex PCR; the TCRdb copy retains only in-frame clones and omits some. Counted here are hundreds of thousands of clones, 70% to 90% occurring once; the ten biggest clones make up roughly 2%. The sequenced sample consisted of PBMCs or T cells enriched from blood (not recorded which). Receptors originate from a woman in her late teens or twenties with acute COVID-19.

This clone was counted a few times. The gene calls are TRBV9 and TRBJ1-2; the D gene is possibly TRBD1 (6 bases). V was shortened by 4 bases and J by 1 base, with 11 bases between the two germline ends. The CDR3 spans 14 residues. In germline, CDR1 is SGDLS, CDR2 YYNGEE. CDR3 coding DNA: TGTGCCAGCAGCCCCCGAGGGGGTAACTATGGCTACACCTTC. Translated, it gives CASSPRGGNYGYTF.

The chain employs TRBV10-2 and TRBJ2-3; 14 nucleotides agree with TRBD2. The CDR3 length is 14 residues. With V trimmed by 3 bases and J by 14 bases, 7 bases remained unmatched. In germline, CDR1 is WSHSY, CDR2 SAAADI. CDR3 residues: CASSDRTSGGLGYF. The CDR3 DNA is TGCGCCAGCAGTGACAGGACTAGCGGGGGGTTAGGGTATTTT.

The chain employs TRBV14 and TRBJ2-7; 7 bases are a match to TRBD2. Trimming removed 5 bases from V and 4 bases from J; junction bases left unmatched: 5. CDR3 length: 13 amino acids. The germline V gene has CDR1 SGHDN and CDR2 FVKESK. CDR3 region: CASSVLADYEQYF. The CDR3 nucleotides are TGTGCCAGCAGCGTTCTAGCGGATTACGAGCAGTACTTC. Full variable domain (remainder filled in from reference TRBV14 and TRBJ2-7): EAGVTQFPSHSVIEKGQTVTLRCDPISGHDNLYWYRRVMGKEIKFLLHFVKESKQDESGMPNNRFLAERTGGTYSTLKVQPAELEDSGVYFCASSVLADYEQYFGPGTRLTVT.

The chain couples TRBV11-3 to TRBJ2-1; 7 bases line up with TRBD2. CDR3 length: 12 amino acids. The germline V gene has CDR1 SGHNT and CDR2 YENEEA. The trim removed 8 bases at V and 9 bases at J, leaving 7 bases unmatched. In DNA form, the CDR3 reads TGTGCCAGCCGAGAAGGGAGGGGTGAGCAGTTCTTC. It specifies CASREGRGEQFF.

Here the CDR3 DNA reads TGTGCCAGCAGTTACCCGGACAGGGGTAAACAGCCCCAGCATTTT. This encodes CASSYPDRGKQPQHF. The rearrangement joins TRBV6-2 or TRBV6-3 to TRBJ1-5, with TRBD1 matching over 9 bases. CDR3 length: 15 residues. V gave up 2 bases and J gave up 7 bases; unmatched junction bases: 6. Germline V gives CDR1 MNHEY, CDR2 SVGEGT.

V gene TRBV6-1 combines with J gene TRBJ2-3, with TRBD1 matching over 10 bases. With 3 bases clipped from V and 5 bases from J, the junction kept 2 bases outside the gene matches. The CDR3 has 14 amino acids. Germline-derived CDR1 and CDR2 are MNHNS and SASEGT. The CDR3 DNA is TGTGCCAGCAGTGAGACAGGGGGCGTAGATACGCAGTATTTT. Its protein is CASSETGGVDTQYF.

This clone was counted a few times. The V call is TRBV5-1, the J call TRBJ2-1; TRBD1 is a possible D gene (7 bases). This CDR3 region has 16 residues. Deletions cut 3 bases from V and 7 bases from J, with 20 bases between. Germline-derived CDR1 and CDR2 are SGHRS and YFSETQ. CDR3 protein: CASSSLFAGGRNEQFF. The DNA of the CDR3 is TGCGCCAGCAGCTCCCTATTTGCAGGGGGGAGGAATGAGCAGTTCTTC.

The chain has TRBV19 and TRBJ2-7; no reliable D call. V was pared by 6 bases and J by 6 bases, with 15 bases between. This CDR3 contains 13 residues. Germline V gene sequence: CDR1 LNHDA, CDR2 SQIVND (reference sequence). The CDR3 here is CASSNRLFFEQYF. In DNA form, the CDR3 reads TGTGCCAGTAGCAACCGACTGTTTTTCGAGCAGTACTTC.

The chain couples TRBV7-9 to TRBJ1-2; 7 positions match TRBD1. CDR3 length equals 16 residues. Germline V lookup: CDR1 SEHNR, CDR2 FQNEAQ (reference sequence). V was pared by 5 bases and J by 2 bases, with 11 bases of the junction left unmatched. The CDR3 loop is CASSSRDSGLNYGYTF. The CDR3 DNA sequence: TGTGCCAGCAGCAGCCGGGACAGTGGCTTAAACTATGGCTACACCTTC. Full variable domain (outside the CDR3, taken from reference TRBV7-9 and TRBJ1-2): DTGVSQNPRHKITKRGQNVTFRCDPISEHNRLYWYRQTLGQGPEFLTYFQNEAQLEKSRLLSDRFSAERPKGSFSTLEIQRTEQGDSAMYLCASSSRDSGLNYGYTFGSGTRLTVV.

On this clone itself: This sample includes further DNA sequences coding for the same CDR3. The chain has TRBV28 and TRBJ1-5; D ambiguous. CDR3 length equals 12 residues. Germline-derived CDR1 and CDR2 are MDHEN and SYDVKM. V was pared by 2 bases and J by 5 bases, with 4 bases between. The CDR3 loop reads CASSLLYQPQHF. In nucleotides, the CDR3 is TGTGCCAGCAGTTTACTATATCAGCCCCAGCATTTT.

V and J are TRBV7-2 and TRBJ2-2, with D tentatively TRBD1 (6 bases). Trimming removed 10 bases from V and 5 bases from J, with 8 bases in between. The CDR3 has 11 amino acids. The germline V gene encodes CDR1 SGHTA and CDR2 FQGNSA. The CDR3 loop reads CAKRGTGELFF. In DNA, the CDR3 is TGTGCCAAGAGGGGGACCGGGGAGCTGTTTTTT.

The chain recombines TRBV27 with TRBJ1-6; 12 bases match TRBD1. Germline CDR1 reads MNHEY; CDR2 reads SMNVEV (reference sequence). After removal of 4 bases from V and 10 bases from J, the junction contained 5 bases not matched to a gene. The CDR3 loop spans 15 amino acids. In nucleotides, the CDR3 is TGTGCCAGCAGTTCCGGGACAGGGGGCGCGTCACCCCTCCACTTT. It codes for CASSSGTGGASPLHF.

The V and J genes are TRBV20-1 and TRBJ2-7; D call uncertain. Deletions cut 6 bases from V and 4 bases from J, with 10 bases between. The CDR3 totals 11 residues. Germline loops: CDR1 DFQATT, CDR2 SNEGSKA (reference sequence). The CDR3 DNA follows: TGCAGTGCCCCGCGTGAGTACGAGCAGTACTTC. Its translation: CSAPREYEQYF.

This chain connects TRBV7-9 to TRBJ1-1, with D perhaps TRBD1 (6 bases). The V gene lost 5 bases and the J gene lost 6 bases, with 16 bases spanning the gap. Germline V gene lookup returns CDR1 SEHNR and CDR2 FQNEAQ (reference sequence). This CDR3 has 14 amino acids. CDR3: CASSLFGGAAEAFF. The CDR3 DNA reads TGTGCCAGCAGCCTGTTTGGGGGGGCGGCTGAAGCTTTCTTT.

This chain links TRBV27 with TRBJ1-3, with D hard to call. Trimming left V 7 bases short and J 0 bases short, with 10 bases between. The CDR3 length is 14 residues. Germline-derived CDR1 and CDR2 are MNHEY and SMNVEV (reference sequence). The CDR3 here is CASKDSGSGNTIYF. DNA of the CDR3: TGTGCCAGCAAGGACTCCGGCTCTGGAAACACCATATATTTT.

The V call is TRBV10-2, the J call TRBJ1-4, with a tentative D call TRBD1 (6 bases). The CDR3 length is 14 residues. The V end was cut by 3 bases, the J end by 7 bases, with 12 bases between. CDR1 and CDR2 (germline): WSHSY, SAAADI. The CDR3 spells CASSEGGEAEKLFF. The DNA for the CDR3 is TGCGCCAGCAGTGAAGGGGGGGAGGCTGAAAAACTGTTTTTT.

The chain couples TRBV3-1 (or the pseudogene TRBV3-2) to TRBJ2-7; no definite D call. The CDR3 is 11 residues long. V shed 8 bases and J shed 4 bases, with 9 bases lying between them. Germline CDR1 is LGHDT and CDR2 is YNNKEL (reference sequence). CDR3 coding DNA: TGTGCCAGCGGGTCTAGGTACGAGCAGTACTTC. Translating gives CASGSRYEQYF.

V is TRBV18 and J is TRBJ2-7; TRBD2 is a possible D gene (5 bases). CDR1 and CDR2 from the germline V gene are KGHSH and LQKENI. The V gene lost 1 base and the J gene lost 5 bases, with 6 bases spanning the gap. The CDR3 sequence is 12 residues long. The CDR3 here is CASSPLGDEQYF. The CDR3 DNA is TGTGCCAGCTCACCACTCGGGGACGAGCAGTACTTC.

The chain employs TRBV5-6 and TRBJ2-7, with D perhaps matching TRBD2 (7 bases). V shed 4 bases and J shed 1 base, with 12 bases lying between them. In germline, CDR1 is SGHDT, CDR2 YYEEEE. This CDR3 contains 14 residues. The CDR3 loop reads CASSRGARSYEQYF. CDR3 DNA sequence: TGTGCCAGCAGCCGGGGGGCCAGATCCTACGAGCAGTACTTC.

This sequence joins TRBV28 and TRBJ2-7; D might be TRBD1 (6 bases). The ends were cut back, 5 bases at V and 4 bases at J, with 12 bases in the middle. Germline V gene lookup returns CDR1 MDHEN and CDR2 SYDVKM. The length of the CDR3 is 13 residues. The CDR3 reads CASSPTRGYEQYF. The CDR3 nucleotides are TGTGCCAGCAGTCCCACCAGGGGTTACGAGCAGTACTTC.

The V gene is TRBV12-3 or TRBV12-4, the J gene TRBJ1-2; a weak D match, TRBD1 (5 bases). The CDR3 extends over 13 amino acids. V lost 8 bases and J 6 bases, leaving 16 bases between the germline ends. CDR3 loop: CASLPQGGDGYTF. For the CDR3, the DNA is TGTGCCAGCCTACCCCAGGGAGGGGATGGCTACACCTTC.

The chain is built from TRBV7-2 and TRBJ2-3; 7 bases agree with TRBD2. Unmatched junction bases numbered 11, after V lost 3 bases and J lost 5 bases. The length of the CDR3 is 16 residues. Germline CDR1 SGHTA, CDR2 FQGNSA. The CDR3 region has the DNA TGTGCCAGCAGCTTGCCGACGGGGTGGGGGGGAGATACGCAGTATTTT. Amino acids: CASSLPTGWGGDTQYF.

This rearrangement joins TRBV9 to TRBJ2-5; D is perhaps TRBD2 (7 bases). Germline loops: CDR1 SGDLS, CDR2 YYNGEE. The V end lost 1 base, the J end lost 5 bases, and 15 bases lay between the germline ends. The CDR3 spans 15 residues. The CDR3 sequence is CASSVYGGAGETQYF. The CDR3 coding sequence is TGTGCCAGCAGCGTATATGGGGGGGCCGGTGAGACCCAGTACTTC.

This clone was recorded a few times. The rearrangement joins TRBV4-1 to TRBJ1-5, with D hard to call. Trimming stripped 0 bases from V and 1 base from J, with 7 bases between. The germline V gene encodes CDR1 MGHRA and CDR2 YSYEKL. The CDR3 has 15 residues. This CDR3 is CASSQEWPSNQPQHF. The CDR3 DNA sequence: TGCGCCAGCAGCCAAGAGTGGCCAAGCAATCAGCCCCAGCATTTT.

DNA for the CDR3: TGTGCCAGCAGTCCTCCGGGACAGGGGGCGAGGGAGCAGTACTTC. Protein sequence: CASSPPGQGAREQYF. The chain combines TRBV6-5 with TRBJ2-7; 12 nucleotides line up with TRBD1. This CDR3 contains 15 residues. In germline, CDR1 is MNHEY, CDR2 SVGAGI. Trimming took 5 bases from V and 7 from J; bases not matched to a gene: 9.

With regard to this clone: Other DNA sequences in this specimen translate into the identical CDR3. The rearrangement uses TRBV27 and TRBJ2-3; a possible D gene is TRBD1 (6 bases). The length of the CDR3 is 15 residues. V was cut by 3 bases and J by 1 base, with 11 bases left in between. Germline V gives CDR1 MNHEY, CDR2 SMNVEV (reference sequence). In DNA, the CDR3 is TGTGCCAGCAGTTTGTCGGCAGGGGGCACAGATACGCAGTATTTT. This gives the protein CASSLSAGGTDTQYF.